Reported below is one T cell receptor (beta chain). The antigen remains unidentified. The data are from a study of OX40 agonist ivuxolimab in advanced cancers. Study at large: Mean age approximately 66 years, range about 23 to 85; about 81% male. Whole-study findings and limits: Some nonresponders additionally presented with little normalized T-cell clonal expansion.

Sequencing used immunoSEQ multiplex PCR; TCRdb keeps in-frame clones, though not all of them. The profile shows more than 55,000 clones, 75% to 85% of them singletons. The CDR3 sequence is 21 residues long. V dropped 0 bases and J dropped 9 bases, with 31 bases sitting between them. Germline V gene data show CDR1 as SGHRS and CDR2 as YFSETQ. Sequenced material: CD4+ or CD8+ T cells sorted from blood, taken in a trial of the OX40 agonist ivuxolimab. The chain uses TRBV5-1 and TRBJ1-6, with D unresolved. This TCR was recovered from an adult with an advanced solid tumor such as melanoma, head and neck, liver or kidney cancer. The CDR3 is CASSLGPSGPSFPAAVSPLHF. The CDR3 nucleotides are TGCGCCAGCAGCTTGGGCCCCTCCGGCCCCTCGTTCCCCGCTGCAGTTTCACCCCTCCACTTT.